The entry below describes one T cell receptor (beta chain). The target antigen is unknown. The record originates from a study of shared clonotypes between healthy human individuals. Overall study results and limits: Collection of samples was limited to blood; tissue repertoires likely differ.

Sequenced by immunoSEQ multiplex PCR; TCRdb stores in-frame clones only, minus some. The data hold a few million clones, with around 93% observed a single time. CD8 cells classed as naive were CD45RO-negative and positively selected for CCR7, excluding terminally differentiated effector memory CD45RA+ cells. Sequenced: naive CD8+ T cells from PBMCs. This sequence was found in a young man in good health. Some clones in this sample may be carry-over from other donors' samples.

CDR3 sequence: CASSLGLGAVEQYF. CDR3 nucleotide sequence: TGTGCCAGCAGCTTGGGGTTGGGGGCGGTTGAGCAGTACTTC. The chain uses TRBV7-2 and TRBJ2-7; TRBD1 is a possible D gene (6 bases). In germline, CDR1 is SGHTA, CDR2 FQGNSA. The CDR3 is 14 residues long. Between the trimmed V and J ends, which lost 3 bases and 7 bases, there was a span of 16 bases.